This T cell receptor (beta chain) was sequenced in a study of CD8 T cells in ankylosing spondylitis. TCRdb re-called the 5' RACE reads through MiXCR, storing one row per CDR3 protein. The table records 250,000 to 350,000 distinct CDR3 sequences, around 21% of them present only once. The V gene lost 2 bases and the J gene lost 0 bases, with 14 bases spanning the gap. Germline values: CDR1 SGHRS, CDR2 YFSETQ. The CDR3 is 16 residues long. Details on this clonotype: What it binds is unknown.

General study findings and limits: Disease-associated clones were CD8+ and fairly uncommon in peripheral blood. Significant enrichment of disease-linked clones was reportedly seen in matched ankylosing spondylitis synovial fluid. What seemed typical of ankylosing spondylitis blood was a TCR beta motif built from about 8 highly homologous variants.

The rearrangement uses TRBV5-1 and TRBJ1-1; the D gene is possibly TRBD1 (6 bases). This clonotype was sampled from a female donor with ankylosing spondylitis or in good health (not recorded which). The sequenced sample consisted of blood, either unsorted or a sorted T cell fraction (not recorded which). CDR3 residues: CASSFGQITMNTEAFF. The DNA for the CDR3 is TGCGCCAGCAGCTTTGGACAGATCACCATGAACACTGAAGCTTTCTTT.